One and the same sample provided the 20 T cell receptor beta chains below, sequenced in a study of shared clonotypes between healthy human individuals. Naive CD8 cells lacked CD45RO and underwent positive selection for CCR7, leaving out terminally differentiated effector memory CD45RA+ cells. Libraries were prepared by immunoSEQ multiplex PCR; TCRdb keeps only in-frame clonotypes and omits some of them. The data contain approximately 650,000 clones, over 95% of them seen just once; the ten biggest clones take up 0.09% to 0.13%. Sequenced material: naive CD8+ T cells sorted from blood. Receptor source: a woman in her twenties or thirties in good health.

CDR3 bases: TGTGCCAGCAGCTTAGTTGGTGAGGGCTACGAGCAGTACTTC. Residues: CASSLVGEGYEQYF. This chain uses TRBV7-6 with TRBJ2-5; D is possibly TRBD2 (5 bases). The tail of the sequence fits TRBJ2-7 better, so the J call may be wrong. Germline V gene data show CDR1 as SGHVS and CDR2 as FNYEAQ. The CDR3 contains 14 residues.

V gene TRBV7-8 combines with J gene TRBJ2-7, with D perhaps assigned TRBD1 or TRBD2 (5 bases each). Trimming removed 4 bases from V and 3 bases from J, with 10 bases in between. The germline gives CDR1 SGHVS, CDR2 FQNEAQ. This CDR3 region has 13 residues. In DNA, the CDR3 is TGTGCCAGCAGCTACCGGGACGTCTACGAGCAGTACTTC. Its translation is CASSYRDVYEQYF. Using reference TRBV7-8 and TRBJ2-7 for the parts outside the CDR3, the full variable domain is GAGVSQSPRYKVAKRGQDVALRCDPISGHVSLFWYQQALGQGPEFLTYFQNEAQLDKSGLPSDRFFAERPEGSVSTLKIQRTQQEDSAVYLCASSYRDVYEQYFGPGTRLTVT.

The CDR3, as DNA: TGTGCCAGCAGCTTGGTCGGGACAGGGAGTGAAAAACTGTTTTTT. This gives the protein CASSLVGTGSEKLFF. The rearrangement links TRBV5-4 to TRBJ1-4; 9 bases line up with TRBD1. Germline V lookup: CDR1 SGHNT, CDR2 YYREEE (reference sequence). The trim removed 0 bases at V and 7 bases at J, leaving 4 bases unmatched. The CDR3 totals 15 residues.

This chain uses TRBV19 with TRBJ1-5; D not certain. In germline, CDR1 is LNHDA, CDR2 SQIVND (reference sequence). The CDR3 covers 16 residues. The V end lost 9 bases, the J end lost 2 bases, and 20 bases lay between the germline ends. In DNA form, the CDR3 reads TGTGCCAGCGATTCCGGGAGGCGGTTGGGCAATCAGCCCCAGCATTTT. Translating it yields CASDSGRRLGNQPQHF.

The CDR3 coding sequence is TGTGCCAGCAGTGATACGGAGTTGACCACCGGGGAGCTGTTTTTT. Translation gives CASSDTELTTGELFF. V is TRBV2 and J is TRBJ2-2; D not resolved. Germline V gene lookup returns CDR1 SNHLY and CDR2 FYNNEI. Trimming removed 3 bases at V and 4 bases at J, with 12 bases between. The CDR3 spans 15 residues.

The chain recombines TRBV11-1 with TRBJ1-2; 7 nucleotides line up with TRBD1. Germline V lookup: CDR1 SGHAT, CDR2 FQDESV (reference sequence). This CDR3 region has 14 residues. The V segment lost 5 bases and the J segment 14 bases; nucleotides outside the gene matches: 17. CDR3 bases: TGTGCCAGCAGCCGAGCCCGGGACAGTGGCCCTCCGACCTTC. Encoded protein: CASSRARDSGPPTF.

The chain has TRBV19 and TRBJ2-1; D is possibly TRBD2 (5 bases). Germline lookup yields CDR1 LNHDA and CDR2 SQIVND (reference sequence). This CDR3 has 13 residues. V lost 5 bases and J 5 bases, leaving 10 bases between the germline ends. The CDR3 spells CASSSWTHNEQFF. CDR3 DNA: TGTGCCAGTAGTTCCTGGACTCACAATGAGCAGTTCTTC.

The chain links TRBV27 to TRBJ1-2; a weak D match, TRBD1 (6 bases). With 2 bases removed from V and 5 bases from J, the gap between germline ends came to 18 bases. There are 16 residues in the CDR3. Germline V gene sequence: CDR1 MNHEY, CDR2 SMNVEV (reference sequence). The CDR3 DNA is TGTGCCAGCAGTTTAGTTCGGGGGCAGGCGCAATATGGCTACACCTTC. Residues: CASSLVRGQAQYGYTF.

The V call is TRBV14, the J call TRBJ2-7, with no clear D. CDR1 is SGHDN and CDR2 is FVKESK in the germline V gene. The length of the CDR3 is 14 residues. Trimming cost V 2 bases and J 2 bases, with 10 bases left between them. This CDR3 is CASSQQEATYEQYF. The CDR3 coding sequence is TGTGCCAGCAGCCAACAAGAGGCTACCTACGAGCAGTACTTC.

The chain couples TRBV9 to TRBJ2-1; D might be TRBD2 (6 bases). The CDR3 loop spans 17 amino acids. Germline CDR1 and CDR2: SGDLS and YYNGEE. V lost 0 bases to trimming and J lost 7 bases, with 20 bases between them. The CDR3 here is CASSVDISGEVVNEQFF. The CDR3 DNA sequence: TGTGCCAGCAGCGTAGATATTTCGGGGGAAGTGGTGAATGAGCAGTTCTTC.

This clone came up once. The rearrangement joins TRBV5-4 to TRBJ2-3, with 14 positions matching TRBD2. The CDR3 is made up of 16 amino acids. Germline V gene data show CDR1 as SGHNT and CDR2 as YYREEE (reference sequence). Trimming cost V 2 bases and J 8 bases; bases outside gene matches: 7. The CDR3 region is CASSLSGLAGVGTQYF. The CDR3, as DNA: TGTGCCAGCAGCTTATCGGGACTAGCGGGAGTTGGTACGCAGTATTTT.

The V and J genes are TRBV5-4 and TRBJ2-7; 9 nucleotides match TRBD2. Germline CDR1 is SGHNT and CDR2 is YYREEE (reference sequence). The CDR3 loop spans 16 amino acids. J was trimmed by 2 bases and V by 4 bases; bases with no gene match: 10. Here the CDR3 DNA reads TGTGCCAGCAGCCCGACGGTAGCGGGAGATCCCTACGAGCAGTACTTC. Its translation is CASSPTVAGDPYEQYF.

The genes are TRBV9 and TRBJ2-1, with TRBD2 identical over 10 bases. The CDR3 consists of 18 residues. Germline lookup yields CDR1 SGDLS and CDR2 YYNGEE. V shed 4 bases and J 7 bases; nucleotides not matched to a gene: 17. CDR3 coding DNA: TGTGCCAGCAGCCCAAGCCGAAGAGGACTAGCGGCAGAAAATGAGCAGTTCTTC. Amino acids: CASSPSRRGLAAENEQFF.

The J gene is TRBJ2-3, the V gene TRBV27; 7 nucleotides agree with TRBD2. The length of the CDR3 is 14 residues. Trimming removed 6 bases from V and 1 base from J; junction bases left unmatched: 4. Germline V gene sequence: CDR1 MNHEY, CDR2 SMNVEV (reference sequence). The CDR3 bases are TGTGCCAGCAGCCGAAGCGGGGGCACAGATACGCAGTATTTT. Its translation: CASSRSGGTDTQYF.

The chain recombines TRBV25-1 with TRBJ2-1; 7 bases are shared with TRBD2. The CDR3 covers 16 residues. Per germline, CDR1 MGHDK and CDR2 SYGVNS. The junction had 4 bases not matched to a gene; V was cut back by 1 base and J by 1 base. The CDR3 spells CASSEFFSGSYNEQFF. The CDR3 region has the DNA TGTGCCAGCAGTGAATTTTTTAGCGGGTCCTACAATGAGCAGTTCTTC.

V usage is TRBV30 and J usage is TRBJ2-5, with D possibly matching TRBD2 (5 bases). TRBJ2-7 matches the DNA end more closely, so the J call is doubtful. CDR3 length: 12 amino acids. CDR1 is GTSNPN, CDR2 SVGIG, per germline (reference sequence). The CDR3 loop reads CAWTAGSYEQYF. In DNA, the CDR3 is TGTGCCTGGACTGCGGGTTCCTACGAGCAGTACTTC.

The V call is TRBV28, the J call TRBJ2-5; D unresolved. With the DNA end fitting TRBJ2-7 better, the J assignment may be wrong. CDR1 MDHEN and CDR2 SYDVKM come from the germline V gene. The CDR3 runs 11 residues. The CDR3 loop reads CASTIIHEQYF. In DNA form, the CDR3 reads TGTGCCAGCACCATCATCCACGAGCAGTACTTC.

The V and J genes are TRBV27 and TRBJ2-2, with D possibly matching TRBD2 (6 bases). The CDR3 is 14 amino acids. Germline CDR1 MNHEY, CDR2 SMNVEV (reference sequence). The V gene lost 5 bases and the J gene lost 3 bases, with 10 bases spanning the gap. The CDR3 sequence: CASSPGLHTGELFF. The CDR3 nucleotides are TGTGCCAGCAGTCCGGGACTTCACACCGGGGAGCTGTTTTTT.

The V and J genes are TRBV5-1 and TRBJ2-7, with D possibly TRBD2 on 5 matching bases. CDR1 is SGHRS, CDR2 YFSETQ, per germline. V lost 0 bases and J 5 bases, leaving 15 bases between the germline ends. The CDR3 totals 15 residues. CDR3 nucleotides: TGCGCCAGCAGCTTGGAGGACTTCCCCGTCGACGAGCAGTACTTC. Encoded protein: CASSLEDFPVDEQYF.

Comments on this clone: The sample contains more than one DNA sequence encoding this CDR3. The chain carries TRBV6-1 and TRBJ2-1, with D unclear. Trimming took off 1 base at V and 0 bases at J, with 7 bases between the two ends. The germline CDR1 and CDR2 sequences are MNHNS and SASEGT. This CDR3 is 15 amino acids long. DNA for the CDR3: TGTGCCAGCAGTGAAGACCCCGGCTCCTACAATGAGCAGTTCTTC. This sequence encodes CASSEDPGSYNEQFF.